The clone carrying this T cell receptor (beta chain) was detected ten times or more. There were TCR beta CDR3 regions amplified from RNA transcripts. TCR CDR3 underwent first-round RT-PCR with the HTBI primer set. TCRdb passed the multiplex PCR reads through MiXCR, listing each CDR3 protein once. This sample carries around 560,000 distinct CDR3 sequences, around 15% of them seen once, and the ten largest clones take 15% to 20%. Germline V gene sequence: CDR1 SGHRS, CDR2 YFSETQ. J was trimmed by 5 bases and V by 4 bases; bases with no gene match: 11. This CDR3 region has 15 residues. The data belong to a study of T cells in Graves' hyperthyroidism and ophthalmopathy.

The sample was blood. This sequence was found in a woman aged 18-29 years with Graves' hyperthyroidism. This rearrangement joins TRBV5-1 to TRBJ2-7; 8 positions agree with TRBD2. In DNA, the CDR3 is TGCGCCAGCAGCGGCGGGACTAGTGGTCGCCACGAGCAGTACTTC. Translation: CASSGGTSGRHEQYF.